This T cell receptor beta chain was identified during a study of T cells in Graves' hyperthyroidism and ophthalmopathy. Study summary: Peripheral blood was acquired at first diagnosis, ahead of any therapy whatsoever.

The source material, RNA transcripts, was used to amplify TCR beta CDR3 regions. With the HTBI primer set, the TCR CDR3 went through a first round of RT-PCR. TCRdb re-derived calls from the multiplex PCR reads in MiXCR, one entry per CDR3 protein. The top ten hold 7.5% to 9.5% of the sample, which has hundreds of thousands of distinct CDR3 sequences, approximately 40% seen once. Turning to this clonotype: Its specificity is not known.

An absence of ophthalmopathy progression within 18 months meant stable Graves' hyperthyroidism. Trimming took off 4 bases at V and 5 bases at J, with 16 bases between the two ends. Germline V CDR1 and CDR2: SGHDT, YYEEEE. This CDR3 region has 14 residues. General observations from the study: From stable hyperthyroidism, ophthalmopathy was separated by a 13 V-J model.

This TCR derives from a man between 18 and 29 years old with Graves' hyperthyroidism. The chain combines TRBV5-6 with TRBJ2-7, with unresolved D. Sequencing used blood. CDR3 in amino acids: CASSAPIGPHEQYF. DNA for the CDR3: TGTGCCAGCAGCGCACCTATAGGGCCCCACGAGCAGTACTTC.